The source of this TCR beta chain is a study of cytomegalovirus exposure and HLA in healthy donors. As for the study in general: It was reported in a later analysis that the same platform had been used for the 120 validation repertoires as for the roughly 700 first-cohort repertoires.

Assay: immunoSEQ multiplex PCR; the TCRdb copy retains only in-frame clones and omits some. The table has roughly 70,000 clones, 95% to 96% seen once. This clone has just one count. The antigen remains unidentified. Study-wide results and limits: Altogether, some 160 TCR beta chains were recorded as cytomegalovirus-associated. Most TCR sequences were seen very rarely across donors, but some public TCRs occurred in many. In vitro work confirmed that a few CMV-associated chains recognize CMV antigens.

Material for sequencing was PBMCs. The origin of this receptor is a woman aged 18 to 35 in good health and CMV-seropositive.

The CDR3 spells CASTSSNGLYEQYF. CDR3 nucleotides: TGTGCCAGCACCTCCTCCAATGGCCTTTACGAGCAGTACTTC. The chain employs TRBV28 and TRBJ2-7; D is unclear. Germline V gene data show CDR1 as MDHEN and CDR2 as SYDVKM. V was pared by 7 bases and J by 4 bases, with 17 bases between. CDR3 length equals 14 residues. Supplemented by reference TRBV28 and TRBJ2-7, the full variable domain reads DVKVTQSSRYLVKRTGEKVFLECVQDMDHENMFWYRQDPGLGLRLIYFSYDVKMKEKGDIPEGYSVSREKKERFSLILESASTNQTSMYLCASTSSNGLYEQYFGPGTRLTVT.